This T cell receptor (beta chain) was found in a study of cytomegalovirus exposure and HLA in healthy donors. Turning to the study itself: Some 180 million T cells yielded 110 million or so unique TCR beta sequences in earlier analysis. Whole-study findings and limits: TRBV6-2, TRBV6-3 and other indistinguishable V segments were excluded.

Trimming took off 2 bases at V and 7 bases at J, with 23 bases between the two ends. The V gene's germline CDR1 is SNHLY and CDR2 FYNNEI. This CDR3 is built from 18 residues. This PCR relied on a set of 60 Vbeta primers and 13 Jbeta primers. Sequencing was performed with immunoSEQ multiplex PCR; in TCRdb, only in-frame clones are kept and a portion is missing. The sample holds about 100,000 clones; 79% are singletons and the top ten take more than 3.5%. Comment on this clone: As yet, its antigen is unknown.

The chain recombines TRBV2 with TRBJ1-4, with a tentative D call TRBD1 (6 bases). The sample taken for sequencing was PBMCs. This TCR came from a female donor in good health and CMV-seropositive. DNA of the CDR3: TGTGCCAGCAGTGAATGGCCCCCGGGGGGCTCTAGGGGTGAAAAACTGTTTTTT. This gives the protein CASSEWPPGGSRGEKLFF.